This T cell receptor (beta chain) was sequenced in a study of T cell repertoires in cytomegalovirus infection. TCRdb passed the reads through MiXCR, listing each CDR3 protein once. The sample has roughly 230,000 distinct CDR3 sequences, approximately 17% seen once; the top ten hold less than 50%. Overall study findings and caveats: The ex vivo response was dominated by HLA-C-restricted CMV-specific TCR beta clonotypes.

This clonotype was detected a few times. Its specificity is unknown. CDR1 is LGHNA, CDR2 YNFKEQ, per germline. V trimming: 5 bases; J trimming: 4 bases; junction bases outside the gene matches: 11. This CDR3 has 16 residues. The sequence was collected from a human donor in good health (CMV status not recorded). Some clones in this sample may be carry-over from other donors' samples. The chain employs TRBV4-2 and TRBJ1-3, with 7 bases lining up with TRBD1. The source material was CD8+ T cells from PBMCs. CDR3 protein: CASSYVPQGEGNTIYF. The CDR3 region has the DNA TGTGCCAGCAGCTACGTCCCGCAGGGGGAAGGAAACACCATATATTTT.